The TCR beta chain under discussion was sequenced for a study of human T cells and chemical hapten exposure. Time point meaning: pre-sensitization, week 0. The treatment is: therapeutic diphenylcyclopropenone sensitization with weekly scalp DPC. Sequencing started from total RNA isolated from unfractionated whole blood. TCRdb called the RACE reads again in MiXCR, with one record for every CDR3 protein. This table has about 52,000 distinct CDR3 sequences, about 9.6% appearing once. Sequences were derived from whole blood, sampled in connection with sensitization to the hapten diphenylcyclopropenone (DPC). The source of this sequence is a woman in her twenties or thirties with alopecia areata. Some clones in this sample may be carry-over from other donors' samples.

CDR3 protein: CASSFLQGFTEAFF. The DNA for the CDR3 is TGTGCCAGCAGTTTTCTGCAGGGGTTCACTGAAGCTTTCTTT. The chain couples TRBV28 to TRBJ1-1, with a tentative D call TRBD1 (6 bases). Germline-derived CDR1 and CDR2 are MDHEN and SYDVKM. V shed 3 bases and J shed 4 bases, with 12 bases lying between them. The CDR3 covers 14 residues.